The present entry profiles one T cell receptor (beta chain) with its context. Its antigen is still unknown. This entry comes from a study of T cells in Graves' hyperthyroidism and ophthalmopathy. Study details: Upon initial diagnosis and before any treatment, peripheral blood was collected.

Researchers amplified the TCR beta CDR3 regions from RNA transcripts. During a first-round RT-PCR of the TCR CDR3, the HTBI primer set was used. In TCRdb, the multiplex PCR reads were re-called with MiXCR into one record per CDR3 protein. The table lists about 640,000 distinct CDR3 sequences, around 21% of them singletons. Study results and caveats: Model predictions of ophthalmopathy came a median around 6.5 months before onset.

Orbital computed tomography and thyroid ultrasound, together with serum TRAb and thyroxine and clinical symptoms, were used for diagnoses. Trimming left V 2 bases short and J 8 bases short, with 7 bases between. Per the germline V gene, CDR1 is SGHDT and CDR2 is YYEEEE. CDR3 length equals 11 residues. This TCR came from a man aged 30 to 45 with Graves' ophthalmopathy. This rearrangement joins TRBV5-6 to TRBJ1-2; D gene ambiguous. The source material was blood. In DNA, the CDR3 is TGTGCCAGCAGCTTAGTAACCGGCTACACCTTC. Protein: CASSLVTGYTF.